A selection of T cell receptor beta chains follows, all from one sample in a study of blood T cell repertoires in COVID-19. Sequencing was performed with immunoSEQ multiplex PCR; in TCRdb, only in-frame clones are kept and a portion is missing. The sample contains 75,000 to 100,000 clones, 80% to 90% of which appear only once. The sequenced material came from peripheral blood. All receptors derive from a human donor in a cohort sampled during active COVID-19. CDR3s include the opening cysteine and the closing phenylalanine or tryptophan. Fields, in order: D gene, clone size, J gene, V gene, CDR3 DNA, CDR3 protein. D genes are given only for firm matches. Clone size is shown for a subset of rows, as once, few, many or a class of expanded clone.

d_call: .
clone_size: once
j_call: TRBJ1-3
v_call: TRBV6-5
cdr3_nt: TGTGCCAGCAGTTATTCACAGGCCTACTCTGGAAACACCATATATTTT
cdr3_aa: CASSYSQAYSGNTIYF

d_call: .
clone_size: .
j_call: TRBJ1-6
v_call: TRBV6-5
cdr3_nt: TGTGCCAGCAGTTATATGGACAGTATTCCTAATTCACCCCTCCACTTT
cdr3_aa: CASSYMDSIPNSPLHF

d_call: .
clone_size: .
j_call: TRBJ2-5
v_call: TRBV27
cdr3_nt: TGTGCCAGCCGGCCGGCGGGGGCCCAAGAGACCCAGTACTTC
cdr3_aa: CASRPAGAQETQYF

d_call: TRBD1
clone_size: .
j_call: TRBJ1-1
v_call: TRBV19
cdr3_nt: TGTGCCAGTAGTACTCTGACAGGGAATCTGATGAACACTGAAGCTTTCTTT
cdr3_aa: CASSTLTGNLMNTEAFF

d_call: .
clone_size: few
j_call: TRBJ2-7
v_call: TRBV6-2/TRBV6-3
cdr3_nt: TGTGCCAGCAGTCCCTCGGTGGAGCAGTACTTC
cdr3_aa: CASSPSVEQYF

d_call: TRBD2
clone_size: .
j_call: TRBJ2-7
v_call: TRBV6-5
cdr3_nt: TGTGCCAGCAGCTTTGCTAGCGGGGGGGCCCACGAGCAGTACTTC
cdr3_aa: CASSFASGGAHEQYF

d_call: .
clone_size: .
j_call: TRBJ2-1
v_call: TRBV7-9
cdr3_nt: TGTGCCAGCAGCAACCGGGACAAGGCTGGATTGGATGCGAACAATGAGCAGTTCTTC
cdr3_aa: CASSNRDKAGLDANNEQFF

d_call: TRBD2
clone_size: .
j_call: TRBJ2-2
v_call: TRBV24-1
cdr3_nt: TGTGCCACCAGTGATTTGTTGCGGGGGGGAACCGGGGAGCTGTTTTTT
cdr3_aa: CATSDLLRGGTGELFF

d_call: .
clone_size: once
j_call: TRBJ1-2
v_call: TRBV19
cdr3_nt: TGTGCCAGTAGTAAAGCCGGGTCCCCGGGGTATGGCTACACCTTC
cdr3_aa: CASSKAGSPGYGYTF

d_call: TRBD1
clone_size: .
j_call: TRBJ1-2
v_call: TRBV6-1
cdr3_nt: TGTGCCAGCAGTGAGGTCAGGGGGCGCGGTCGCTATGGCTACACCTTC
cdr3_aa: CASSEVRGRGRYGYTF

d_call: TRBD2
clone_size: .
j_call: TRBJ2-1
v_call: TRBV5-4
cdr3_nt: TGTGCCAGCAGCCGGGGACTAGCGGTATACAATGAGCAGTTCTTC
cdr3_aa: CASSRGLAVYNEQFF

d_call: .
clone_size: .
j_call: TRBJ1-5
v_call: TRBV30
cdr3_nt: TGTGCCTGGAGTACCCGGGAGAATCAGCCCCAGCATTTT
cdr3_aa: CAWSTRENQPQHF

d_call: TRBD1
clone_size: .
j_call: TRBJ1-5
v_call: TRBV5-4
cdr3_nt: TGTGCCAGCAGCACTCAGGGGGCGGATCAGCCCCAGCATTTT
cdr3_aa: CASSTQGADQPQHF

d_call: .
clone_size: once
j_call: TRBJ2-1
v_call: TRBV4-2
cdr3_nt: TGTGCCAGCAGCCAAGAGGGGAGCTCCTACAATGAGCAGTTCTTC
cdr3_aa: CASSQEGSSYNEQFF

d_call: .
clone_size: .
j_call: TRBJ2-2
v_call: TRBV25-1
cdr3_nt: TGTGCCAGCAGTGCCATGACAGGGCGGGGCGGGGAGCTGTTTTTT
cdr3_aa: CASSAMTGRGGELFF

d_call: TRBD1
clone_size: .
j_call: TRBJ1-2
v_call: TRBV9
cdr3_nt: TGTGCCAGCAGCTCCCCAACCCGACAGGGAGTAGTCCCTCTCTATGGCTACACCTTC
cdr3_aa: CASSSPTRQGVVPLYGYTF

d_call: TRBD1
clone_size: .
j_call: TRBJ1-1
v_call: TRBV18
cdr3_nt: TGTGCCAGCTCACCTCGACAGGGGTCCATGGCTGAAGCTTTCTTT
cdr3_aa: CASSPRQGSMAEAFF

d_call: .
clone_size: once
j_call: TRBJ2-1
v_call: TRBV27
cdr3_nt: TGTGCCAGCAGGGTAGGAGGGGCGGGCAATGAGCAGTTCTTC
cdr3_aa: CASRVGGAGNEQFF

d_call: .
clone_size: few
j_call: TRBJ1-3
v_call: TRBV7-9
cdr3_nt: TGTGCCAGCAGCTCCCCCAATGGAAACACCATATATTTT
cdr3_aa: CASSSPNGNTIYF

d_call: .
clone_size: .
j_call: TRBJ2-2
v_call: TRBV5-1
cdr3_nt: TGCGCCAGCAGCTTGGTACAGGGACACACCGGGGAGCTGTTTTTT
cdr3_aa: CASSLVQGHTGELFF

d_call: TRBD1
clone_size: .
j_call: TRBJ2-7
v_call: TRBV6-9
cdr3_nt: TGTGCCAGCAGTTATCGCCAGGGGGACTACGAGCAGTACTTC
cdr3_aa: CASSYRQGDYEQYF

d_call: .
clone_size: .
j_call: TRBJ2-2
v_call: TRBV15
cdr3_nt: TGTGCCACCAGCAGTCGTGTAGGGGGCACCGGGGAGCTGTTTTTT
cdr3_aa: CATSSRVGGTGELFF

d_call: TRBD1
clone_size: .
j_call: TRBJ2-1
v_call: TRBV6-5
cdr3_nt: TGTGCCAGCAGTTATGGGACAGGGTCAGACTATGAGCAGTTCTTC
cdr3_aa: CASSYGTGSDYEQFF

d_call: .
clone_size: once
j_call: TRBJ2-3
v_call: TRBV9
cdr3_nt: TGTGCCAGCAGCCCCCAGGTAACAGATACGCAGTATTTT
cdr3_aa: CASSPQVTDTQYF

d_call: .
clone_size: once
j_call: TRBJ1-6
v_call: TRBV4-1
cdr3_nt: TGCGCCAGCAGCCTGACAGAAGAAGGTTCACCCCTCCACTTT
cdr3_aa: CASSLTEEGSPLHF

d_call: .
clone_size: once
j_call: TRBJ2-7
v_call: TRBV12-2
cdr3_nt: TGTGCAAGTCGCTCTCCGGCAGACAGGGACTACGAGCAGTACTTC
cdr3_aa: CASRSPADRDYEQYF

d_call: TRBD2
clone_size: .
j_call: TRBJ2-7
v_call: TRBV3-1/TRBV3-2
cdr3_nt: TGTGCCAGCAGCCAAGTTCGGAGGCTAGCGGGGACCTACGAGCAGTACTTC
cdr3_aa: CASSQVRRLAGTYEQYF

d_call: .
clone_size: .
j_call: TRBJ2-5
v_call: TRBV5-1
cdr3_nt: TGCGCCAGCAGCGGCGGCAATTCCCAAGAGACCCAGTACTTC
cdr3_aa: CASSGGNSQETQYF

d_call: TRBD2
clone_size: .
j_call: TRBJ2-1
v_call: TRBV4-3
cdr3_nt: TGCGCCAGCAGCCAAGGAGGGGCCCTAGCGGGAGATAAGCAGTTCTTC
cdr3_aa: CASSQGGALAGDKQFF

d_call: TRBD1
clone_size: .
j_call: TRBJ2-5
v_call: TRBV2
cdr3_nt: TGTGCCAGCAGAAGTCAACCGGGACAGGGGTTGTGGGAGACCCAGTACTTC
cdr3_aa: CASRSQPGQGLWETQYF

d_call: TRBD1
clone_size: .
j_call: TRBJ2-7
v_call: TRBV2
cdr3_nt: TGTGCCAGCAGTGAAGCGTGGTCGACAGGGGGCTACGAGCAGTACTTC
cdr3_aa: CASSEAWSTGGYEQYF

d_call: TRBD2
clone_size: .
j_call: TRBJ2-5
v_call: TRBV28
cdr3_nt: TGTGCCAGCACGCCAGGACTAGCGGGAGGACGGGAGACCCAGTACTTC
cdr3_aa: CASTPGLAGGRETQYF

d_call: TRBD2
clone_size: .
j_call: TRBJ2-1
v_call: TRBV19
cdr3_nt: TGTGCCAGTAGTAGAAAAGCGGGAGCCCATCGTTCAAGCTCCTACAATGAGCAGTTCTTC
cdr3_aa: CASSRKAGAHRSSSYNEQFF

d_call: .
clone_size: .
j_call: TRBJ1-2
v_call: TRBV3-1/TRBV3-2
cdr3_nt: TGTGCCAGCAGCCAAGAAGGCGGCTATGGCTACACCTTC
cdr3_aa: CASSQEGGYGYTF

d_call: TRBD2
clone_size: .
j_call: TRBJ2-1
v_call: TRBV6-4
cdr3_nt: TGTGCCAGCACCCCACTAGCGGGTCAATACAATGAGCAGTTCTTC
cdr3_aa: CASTPLAGQYNEQFF

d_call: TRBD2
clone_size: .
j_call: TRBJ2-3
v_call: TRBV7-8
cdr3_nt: TGTGCCAGCAGCCTCGGGACTAGCGGGGGGCCGCAGGATACGCAGTATTTT
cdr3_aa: CASSLGTSGGPQDTQYF

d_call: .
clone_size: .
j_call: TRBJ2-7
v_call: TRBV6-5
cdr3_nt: TGTGCCAGCAGTTACTCGAACAAGGCGGGGTACGAGCAGTACTTC
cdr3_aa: CASSYSNKAGYEQYF

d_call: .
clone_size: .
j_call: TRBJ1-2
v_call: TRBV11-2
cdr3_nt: TGTGCCAGCAGCTTAACCCCAACAGGGACGTATGGCTACACCTTC
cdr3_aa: CASSLTPTGTYGYTF

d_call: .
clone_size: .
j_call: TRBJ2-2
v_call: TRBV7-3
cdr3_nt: TGTGCCAGCAGCGGCCACACCGGGGAGCTGTTTTTT
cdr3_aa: CASSGHTGELFF

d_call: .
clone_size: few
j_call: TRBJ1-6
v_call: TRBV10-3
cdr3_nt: TGTGCCACCAGTCGGGACTATAATTCACCCCTCCACTTT
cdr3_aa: CATSRDYNSPLHF

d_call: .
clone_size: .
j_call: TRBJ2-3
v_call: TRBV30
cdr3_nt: TGTGCCTGGAGTGCACTCACAGATACGCAGTATTTT
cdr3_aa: CAWSALTDTQYF

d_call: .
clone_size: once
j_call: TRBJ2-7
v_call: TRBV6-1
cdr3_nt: TGTGCCAGCAGTGAAATAGATCTCTACGAGCAGTACTTC
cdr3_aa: CASSEIDLYEQYF

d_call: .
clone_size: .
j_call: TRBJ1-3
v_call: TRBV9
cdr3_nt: TGTGCCAGCAGCGTGGAGTTAGGAGGAAACACCATATATTTT
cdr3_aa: CASSVELGGNTIYF

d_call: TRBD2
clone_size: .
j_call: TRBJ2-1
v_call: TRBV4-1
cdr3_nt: TGCGCCAGCAGCCAAGTAGGAGCGGGAGTCTGGGATGAGCAGTTCTTC
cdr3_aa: CASSQVGAGVWDEQFF

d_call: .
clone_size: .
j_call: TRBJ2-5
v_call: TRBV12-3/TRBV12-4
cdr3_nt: TGTGCCAGCAGTTTGGGATCCGGGGAGAACTTC
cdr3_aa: CASSLGSGENF

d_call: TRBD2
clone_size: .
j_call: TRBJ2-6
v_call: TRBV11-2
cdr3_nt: TGTGCCAGCAGCCCTTGGGGTGGACTAGCGGGAGCCGGGGCCAACGTCCTGACTTTC
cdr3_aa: CASSPWGGLAGAGANVLTF

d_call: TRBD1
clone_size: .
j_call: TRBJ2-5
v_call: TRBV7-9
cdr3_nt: TGTGCCAGCAGCCCACACCCGGGACAGGACCAAAAAGAGACCCAGTACTTC
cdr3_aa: CASSPHPGQDQKETQYF

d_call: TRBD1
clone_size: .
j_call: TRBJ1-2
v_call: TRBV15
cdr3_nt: TGTGCCACCAGCGGAAGACAGGGGATCCTCTATGGCTACACCTTC
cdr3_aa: CATSGRQGILYGYTF

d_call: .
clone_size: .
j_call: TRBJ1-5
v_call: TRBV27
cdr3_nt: TGTGCCAGCAGTTTATCGGGGCGTAGCAATCAGCCCCAGCATTTT
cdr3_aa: CASSLSGRSNQPQHF

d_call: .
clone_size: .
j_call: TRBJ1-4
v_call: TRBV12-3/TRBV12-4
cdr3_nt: TGTGCCAGCAGTTTATCCGGGGGTGAAAAACTGTTTTTT
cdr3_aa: CASSLSGGEKLFF

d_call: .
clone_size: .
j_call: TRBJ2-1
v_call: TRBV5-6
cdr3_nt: TGTGCCAGCAGCTTGGGCGGGACCAACTACAATGAGCAGTTCTTC
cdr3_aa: CASSLGGTNYNEQFF

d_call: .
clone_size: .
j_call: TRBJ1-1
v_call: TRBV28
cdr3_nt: TGTGCCAGCAGTTCCAGGGGTCTGAACACTGAAGCTTTCTTT
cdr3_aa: CASSSRGLNTEAFF